The 13 T cell receptor beta chains presented below share a single source sample, sequenced in a study of T cell repertoires in cytomegalovirus infection. MiXCR, applied by TCRdb to the reads, yields one record per CDR3 protein. Among some 900,000 distinct CDR3 sequences, 32% were seen once, and the ten largest hold 9.5% to 15%. Their recognized antigens are unknown. The source was cultured CD8+ T cells from PBMCs, collected from culture after CMV antigen stimulation. These receptors were obtained from a human donor in good health (CMV status not recorded). Some clones in this sample may be carry-over from other donors' samples.

The V call is TRBV2, the J call TRBJ2-7; D ambiguous. Trimming shortened V by 6 bases and J by 1 base, and 10 bases separated the two germline ends. From germline, CDR1 is SNHLY and CDR2 FYNNEI. The length of the CDR3 is 13 residues. Here the CDR3 DNA reads TGTGCCAGCAGATTAACAGAATCCTACGAGCAGTACTTC. Translated: CASRLTESYEQYF.

The rearrangement uses TRBV19 and TRBJ1-4; D call uncertain. The CDR3 runs to 12 residues. The V gene lost 8 bases and the J gene lost 5 bases, with 9 bases spanning the gap. CDR1 is LNHDA and CDR2 is SQIVND in the germline V gene (reference sequence). The DNA for the CDR3 is TGTGCCAGTGAGGCCGAGAATGAAAAACTGTTTTTT. Residues: CASEAENEKLFF.

This clonotype was seen only a few times. V and J are TRBV7-6 and TRBJ2-1, with TRBD1 matching over 8 bases. The J segment lost 6 bases and the V segment lost 5 bases, leaving 9 bases of the junction unmatched. This CDR3 has 15 residues. The germline V gene has CDR1 SGHVS and CDR2 FNYEAQ. DNA for the CDR3: TGTGCCAGCAGCCCCCGAGGACAGGGAACCAATGAGCAGTTCTTC. It encodes CASSPRGQGTNEQFF.

The table lists this clonotype with a few counts. J is TRBJ1-1 and V is TRBV12-3 or TRBV12-4, with D hard to call. The CDR3 has 13 residues. The V end lost 1 base, the J end lost 5 bases, and 8 bases lay between the germline ends. The CDR3 nucleotides read TGTGCCAGCAGTTTAGTTGGGCCTACTGAAGCTTTCTTT. It specifies CASSLVGPTEAFF.

V usage is TRBV7-8 and J usage is TRBJ1-2, with D unclear. This CDR3 is 13 amino acids long. The germline V and J ends were trimmed by 5 bases and 4 bases, with 11 bases remaining between them. Germline CDR1 SGHVS, CDR2 FQNEAQ. The CDR3 loop reads CASSPPGIYGYTF. DNA for the CDR3: TGTGCCAGCAGCCCGCCCGGGATCTATGGCTACACCTTC. The whole variable domain, filled in from reference TRBV7-8 and TRBJ1-2, reads GAGVSQSPRYKVAKRGQDVALRCDPISGHVSLFWYQQALGQGPEFLTYFQNEAQLDKSGLPSDRFFAERPEGSVSTLKIQRTQQEDSAVYLCASSPPGIYGYTFGSGTRLTVV.

Remarks on this clonotype: A read error may be the cause here, since a much bigger clone is one base away. V gene TRBV7-2 combines with J gene TRBJ2-3; TRBD2 matches at 9 bases. Germline loops: CDR1 SGHTA, CDR2 FQGNSA. V trimming: 1 base; J trimming: 1 base; junction bases outside the gene matches: 3. This CDR3 is built from 16 residues. In nucleotides, the CDR3 is TGTGCCAGCAGCTTAGAATGGACTAGCGGCACAGATACGCAGTATTTT. This codes for CASSLEWTSGTDTQYF. Combining the CDR3 with reference TRBV7-2 and TRBJ2-3 gives the whole variable domain GAGVSQSPSNKVTEKGKDVELRCDPISGHTALYWYRQSLGQGLEFLIYFQGNSAPDKSGLPSDRFSAERTGGSVSTLTIQRTQQEDSAVYLCASSLEWTSGTDTQYFGPGTRLTVL.

This clonotype was found many times. The chain links TRBV7-2 to TRBJ2-7; perhaps TRBD1 as D (6 bases). From germline, CDR1 is SGHTA and CDR2 FQGNSA. With 5 bases removed from V and 2 bases from J, the gap between germline ends came to 16 bases. The length of the CDR3 is 15 residues. Here the CDR3 reads CASSRAGTPTYEQYF. The CDR3 region has the DNA TGTGCCAGCAGCCGGGCCGGGACACCGACCTACGAGCAGTACTTC.

The chain joins TRBV20-1 to TRBJ2-2; perhaps TRBD1 as D (6 bases). Germline CDR1 and CDR2: DFQATT and SNEGSKA (reference sequence). The V end was cut by 1 base, the J end by 1 base, with 13 bases between. The CDR3 is 16 amino acids. CDR3 nucleotides: TGCAGTGCTAGAGGCTTTTGGGGGCAGAACACCGGGGAGCTGTTTTTT. Translating it yields CSARGFWGQNTGELFF.

This clonotype turned up a few times. V and J are TRBV2 and TRBJ1-1, with no clear D. From germline, CDR1 is SNHLY and CDR2 FYNNEI. This CDR3 is built from 10 residues. The V end lost 8 bases, the J end lost 2 bases, and 3 bases lay between the germline ends. The DNA of the CDR3 is TGTGCCAGCTTTAACACTGAAGCTTTCTTT. The encoded protein is CASFNTEAFF.

This chain links TRBV7-3 with TRBJ1-4, with D possibly matching TRBD1 (5 bases). Germline CDR1 reads SGHTA; CDR2 reads FQGTGA. V was clipped by 5 bases and J by 8 bases, with 9 bases between them. CDR3 size: 12 residues. The CDR3 region is CASSGHGEKLFF. The CDR3 nucleotides are TGTGCCAGCAGCGGACACGGGGAAAAACTGTTTTTT. Filled out from reference TRBV7-3 and TRBJ1-4, the complete variable domain reads GAGVSQTPSNKVTEKGKYVELRCDPISGHTALYWYRQSLGQGPEFLIYFQGTGAADDSGLPNDRFFAVRPEGSVSTLKIQRTERGDSAVYLCASSGHGEKLFFGSGTQLSVL.

This clonotype was observed a handful of times. The chain has TRBV7-6 and TRBJ1-2; D not certain. Germline loops: CDR1 SGHVS, CDR2 FNYEAQ. V lost 4 bases to trimming and J lost 4 bases, with 13 bases between them. The CDR3 sequence is 14 residues long. In DNA form, the CDR3 reads TGTGCCAGCAGCTACCTGGACGGTTTCTATGGCTACACCTTC. As protein: CASSYLDGFYGYTF. The variable domain in full, with the rest retrieved from reference TRBV7-6 and TRBJ1-2, is GAGVSQSPRYKVTKRGQDVALRCDPISGHVSLYWYRQALGQGPEFLTYFNYEAQQDKSGLPNDRFSAERPEGSISTLTIQRTEQRDSAMYRCASSYLDGFYGYTFGSGTRLTVV.

The genes are TRBV6-5 and TRBJ1-1; 8 bases align to TRBD1. CDR3 length: 13 amino acids. Germline CDR1 and CDR2: MNHEY and SVGAGI. The V segment lost 2 bases and the J segment 8 bases; nucleotides outside the gene matches: 4. The CDR3 sequence: CASSYRDRTEAFF. The DNA of the CDR3 is TGTGCCAGCAGTTACCGGGACAGGACCGAAGCTTTCTTT.

The chain carries TRBV27 and TRBJ1-3, with 7 bases that match TRBD1. Trimming took 6 bases from V and 8 from J; bases not matched to a gene: 7. The CDR3 is 13 amino acids. Germline V gives CDR1 MNHEY, CDR2 SMNVEV (reference sequence). Written as DNA, the CDR3 is TGTGCCAGCAGCCAGACAGGGAGCGACACCATATATTTT. Encoded protein: CASSQTGSDTIYF.